Listed here are 8 T cell receptor beta chains from one sample, sequenced in a study of T cell responses to AZD1222 COVID-19 vaccine. Using immunoSEQ multiplex PCR, the repertoire was profiled, and TCRdb retains in-frame clones only, with some absent. This table holds about 140,000 clones, over 85% found once. The sample was peripheral blood, taken on day 0 of MenACWY control vaccination. The receptor source for this set is an adult in good health.

The rearrangement joins TRBV4-3 to TRBJ1-1; TRBD1 is a possible D gene (5 bases). The CDR3 is 15 amino acids. The V end lost 0 bases, the J end lost 5 bases, and 13 bases lay between the germline ends. Germline V lookup: CDR1 LGHNA, CDR2 YSLEER. In nucleotides, the CDR3 is TGCGCCAGCAGCCAAGATGGGGCCGGTGGGACTGAAGCTTTCTTT. Amino acids: CASSQDGAGGTEAFF.

The chain carries TRBV6-4 and TRBJ2-7; D may be TRBD2 (6 bases). Germline loops: CDR1 MRHNA, CDR2 SNTAGT. The CDR3 is 14 residues long. V was trimmed by 5 bases and J by 5 bases, leaving 16 bases between them. The chain's CDR3 is CASSPGRGSNEQYF. The CDR3 DNA sequence: TGTGCCAGCAGTCCCGGGCGGGGTTCCAACGAGCAGTACTTC.

The chain couples TRBV19 to TRBJ2-5, with 10 bases identical to TRBD1. Germline loops: CDR1 LNHDA, CDR2 SQIVND (reference sequence). The CDR3 extends over 14 amino acids. V lost 8 bases and J lost 3; bases outside the gene matches: 6. As DNA, the CDR3 is TGTGCCAGTGAGGACAGGGGGAGGGAAGAGACCCAGTACTTC. Translating gives CASEDRGREETQYF.

The chain is built from TRBV19 and TRBJ1-2, with a weak D call TRBD1 (5 bases). The V and J ends lost 5 bases and 0 bases respectively, with 13 bases between them. The CDR3 spans 15 residues. CDR1 LNHDA and CDR2 SQIVND come from the germline V gene (reference sequence). CDR3 protein: CASSGSRGANYGYTF. CDR3 nucleotide sequence: TGTGCCAGTAGTGGCTCCCGGGGGGCTAACTATGGCTACACCTTC. Using reference TRBV19 and TRBJ1-2 for the parts outside the CDR3, the full variable domain is DGGITQSPKYLFRKEGQNVTLSCEQNLNHDAMYWYRQDPGQGLRLIYYSQIVNDFQKGDIAEGYSVSREKKESFPLTVTSAQKNPTAFYLCASSGSRGANYGYTFGSGTRLTVV.

This chain links TRBV10-2 with TRBJ1-1, with 8 bases identical to TRBD1. The CDR3 runs to 15 residues. CDR1 is WSHSY and CDR2 is SAAADI in the germline V gene. The ends lost 6 bases at V and 0 bases at J; junction bases unmatched: 6. The DNA of the CDR3 is TGCGCCAGCAGCCCTACAGGGGGTGTGAACACTGAAGCTTTCTTT. This gives the protein CASSPTGGVNTEAFF.

The rearrangement joins TRBV7-2 to TRBJ2-3; 9 nucleotides agree with TRBD1. With 5 bases clipped from V and 6 bases from J, the junction kept 9 bases outside the gene matches. Germline V gives CDR1 SGHTA, CDR2 FQGNSA. The CDR3 covers 15 residues. The DNA for the CDR3 is TGTGCCAGCAGCACGGGGACAGGGAGGTTGGATACGCAGTATTTT. Protein sequence: CASSTGTGRLDTQYF. The full variable domain, its missing parts supplied by reference TRBV7-2 and TRBJ2-3, is GAGVSQSPSNKVTEKGKDVELRCDPISGHTALYWYRQSLGQGLEFLIYFQGNSAPDKSGLPSDRFSAERTGGSVSTLTIQRTQQEDSAVYLCASSTGTGRLDTQYFGPGTRLTVL.

This rearrangement joins TRBV11-1 to TRBJ2-1; 7 bases are shared with TRBD2. V was clipped by 3 bases and J by 5 bases; unmatched bases: 7. The CDR3 is made up of 15 amino acids. The germline gives CDR1 SGHAT, CDR2 FQDESV (reference sequence). DNA for the CDR3: TGTGCCAGCAGCTTCCGTTCCCGGGGGGACAATGAGCAGTTCTTC. Translating it yields CASSFRSRGDNEQFF.

V is TRBV28 and J is TRBJ2-6; 9 bases fit TRBD2. Germline CDR1 MDHEN, CDR2 SYDVKM. Trimming removed 1 base from V and 0 bases from J; junction bases left unmatched: 4. The CDR3 extends over 18 amino acids. The CDR3 is CASSLYAGGSSGANVLTF. The CDR3 DNA follows: TGTGCCAGCAGTTTATACGCGGGGGGGAGCTCTGGGGCCAACGTCCTGACTTTC.